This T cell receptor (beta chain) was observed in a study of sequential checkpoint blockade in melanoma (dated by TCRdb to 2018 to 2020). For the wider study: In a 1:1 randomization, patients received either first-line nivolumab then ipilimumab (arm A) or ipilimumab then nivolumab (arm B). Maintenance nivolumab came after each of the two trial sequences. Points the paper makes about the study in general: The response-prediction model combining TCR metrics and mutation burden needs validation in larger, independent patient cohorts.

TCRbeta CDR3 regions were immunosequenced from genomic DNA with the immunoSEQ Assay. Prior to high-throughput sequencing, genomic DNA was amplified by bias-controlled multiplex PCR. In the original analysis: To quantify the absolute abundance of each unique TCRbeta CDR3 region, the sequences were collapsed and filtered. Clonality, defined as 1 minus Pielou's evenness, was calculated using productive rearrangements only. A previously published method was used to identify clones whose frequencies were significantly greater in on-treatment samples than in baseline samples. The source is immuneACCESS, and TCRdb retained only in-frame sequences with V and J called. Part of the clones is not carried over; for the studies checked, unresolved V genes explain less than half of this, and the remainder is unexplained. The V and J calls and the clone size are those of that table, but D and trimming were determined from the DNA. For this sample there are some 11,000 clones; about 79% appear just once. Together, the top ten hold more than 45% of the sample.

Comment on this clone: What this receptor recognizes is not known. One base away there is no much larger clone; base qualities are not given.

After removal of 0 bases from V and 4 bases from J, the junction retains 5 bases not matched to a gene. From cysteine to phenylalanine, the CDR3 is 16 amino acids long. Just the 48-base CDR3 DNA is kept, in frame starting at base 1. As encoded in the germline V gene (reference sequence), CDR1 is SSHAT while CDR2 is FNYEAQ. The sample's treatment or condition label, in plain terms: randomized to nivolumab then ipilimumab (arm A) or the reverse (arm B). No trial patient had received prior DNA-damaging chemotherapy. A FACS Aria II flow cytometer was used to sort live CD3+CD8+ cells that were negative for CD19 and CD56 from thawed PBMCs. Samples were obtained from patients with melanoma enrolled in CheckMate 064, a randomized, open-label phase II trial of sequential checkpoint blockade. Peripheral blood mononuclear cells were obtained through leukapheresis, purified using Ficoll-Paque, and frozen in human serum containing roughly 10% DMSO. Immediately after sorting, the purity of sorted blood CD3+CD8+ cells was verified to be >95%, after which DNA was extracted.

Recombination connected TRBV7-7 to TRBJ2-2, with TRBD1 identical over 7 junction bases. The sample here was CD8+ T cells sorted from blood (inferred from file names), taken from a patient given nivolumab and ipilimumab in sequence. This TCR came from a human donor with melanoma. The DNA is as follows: TGTGCCAGCAGCTTAGCAGGGGGCGGATTCACCGGGGAGCTGTTTTTT. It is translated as CASSLAGGGFTGELFF.